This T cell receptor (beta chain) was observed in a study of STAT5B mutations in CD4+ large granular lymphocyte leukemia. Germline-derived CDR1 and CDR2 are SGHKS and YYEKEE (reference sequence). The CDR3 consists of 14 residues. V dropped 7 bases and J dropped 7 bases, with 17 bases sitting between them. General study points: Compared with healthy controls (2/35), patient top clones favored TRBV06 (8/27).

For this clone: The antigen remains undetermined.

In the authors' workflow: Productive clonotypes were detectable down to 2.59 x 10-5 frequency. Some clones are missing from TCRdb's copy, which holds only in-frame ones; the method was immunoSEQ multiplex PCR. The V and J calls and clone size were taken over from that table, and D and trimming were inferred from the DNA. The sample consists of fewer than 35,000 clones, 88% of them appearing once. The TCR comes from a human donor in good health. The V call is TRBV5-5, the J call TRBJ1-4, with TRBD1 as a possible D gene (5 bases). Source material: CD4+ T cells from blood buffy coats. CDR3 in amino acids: CASGTLGSVEKLFF. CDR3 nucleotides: TGTGCCAGCGGGACTTTGGGGAGCGTTGAAAAACTGTTTTTT.